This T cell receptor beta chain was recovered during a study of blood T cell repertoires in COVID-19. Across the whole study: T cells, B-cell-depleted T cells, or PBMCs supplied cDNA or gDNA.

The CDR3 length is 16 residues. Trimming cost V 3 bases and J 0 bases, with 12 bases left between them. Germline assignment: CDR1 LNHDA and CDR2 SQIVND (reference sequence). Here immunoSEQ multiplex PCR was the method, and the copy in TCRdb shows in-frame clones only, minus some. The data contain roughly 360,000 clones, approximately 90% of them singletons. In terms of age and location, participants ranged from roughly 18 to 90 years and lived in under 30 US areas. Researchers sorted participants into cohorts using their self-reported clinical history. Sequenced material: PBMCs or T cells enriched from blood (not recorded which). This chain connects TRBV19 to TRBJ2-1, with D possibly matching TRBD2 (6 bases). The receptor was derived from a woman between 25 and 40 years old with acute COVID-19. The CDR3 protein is CASSILRGSSYNEQFF. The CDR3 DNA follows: TGTGCCAGTAGTATCCTCCGGGGGAGCTCCTACAATGAGCAGTTCTTC.